These T cell receptor beta chains were read from a single sample in a study of T cells in Graves' hyperthyroidism and ophthalmopathy. A single record per CDR3 protein comes from TCRdb applying MiXCR to the multiplex PCR reads. Of over 400,000 distinct CDR3 sequences listed, roughly 23% are singletons. Material: blood. All receptors come from a woman in her seventies with Graves' ophthalmopathy. Both conserved end residues are trimmed from each CDR3. The D gene is left open where the match is weak.

j_gene: TRBJ2-2; v_gene: TRBV7-2; d_gene: TRBD1; CDR3aa: ASSMGQTTGELF
j_gene: TRBJ1-2; v_gene: TRBV7-9; d_gene: .; CDR3aa: ASSLAANYGYT
j_gene: TRBJ2-7; v_gene: TRBV2; d_gene: .; CDR3aa: ASSGRGATYEQY
j_gene: TRBJ2-5; v_gene: TRBV15; d_gene: TRBD2; CDR3aa: ATSRDKVRTSGWTQY
j_gene: TRBJ2-1; v_gene: TRBV24-1; d_gene: TRBD2; CDR3aa: ATTSGLAGGKQF
j_gene: TRBJ1-1; v_gene: TRBV7-8; d_gene: .; CDR3aa: ASSIAVGTEAF
j_gene: TRBJ2-3; v_gene: TRBV7-9; d_gene: .; CDR3aa: ASSLETAVTQY
j_gene: TRBJ1-1; v_gene: TRBV20-1; d_gene: .; CDR3aa: SARDWGVGTEAF
j_gene: TRBJ2-3; v_gene: TRBV7-3; d_gene: TRBD2; CDR3aa: ASSLRSADGSGTQY
j_gene: TRBJ1-6; v_gene: TRBV19; d_gene: TRBD1; CDR3aa: ASCPTGQYNSPLH
j_gene: TRBJ2-7; v_gene: TRBV5-1; d_gene: TRBD2; CDR3aa: ASSLGSGKLGSLEQY
j_gene: TRBJ2-1; v_gene: TRBV6-2/TRBV6-3; d_gene: .; CDR3aa: ASMGVYNEQF
j_gene: TRBJ1-5; v_gene: TRBV6-2/TRBV6-3; d_gene: .; CDR3aa: ASSYGGRVQPQH
j_gene: TRBJ1-6; v_gene: TRBV7-2; d_gene: .; CDR3aa: ASSQRQAQSSYNSPLH
j_gene: TRBJ1-2; v_gene: TRBV6-1; d_gene: .; CDR3aa: ASSMVRGDNYGYT
j_gene: TRBJ2-7; v_gene: TRBV7-2; d_gene: .; CDR3aa: ASSRDFPAYEQY
j_gene: TRBJ1-1; v_gene: TRBV20-1; d_gene: TRBD1; CDR3aa: SAGDRGPSAEAF
j_gene: TRBJ1-2; v_gene: TRBV5-1; d_gene: .; CDR3aa: ASNHGTVDGYT
j_gene: TRBJ2-5; v_gene: TRBV20-1; d_gene: .; CDR3aa: SANGEEETQY
j_gene: TRBJ1-1; v_gene: TRBV30; d_gene: .; CDR3aa: AWSVRSFGEAF
j_gene: TRBJ1-6; v_gene: TRBV27; d_gene: .; CDR3aa: ASSGGLLNNSPLH
j_gene: TRBJ1-1; v_gene: TRBV11-2; d_gene: .; CDR3aa: ASSFPHSNTEAF
j_gene: TRBJ2-7; v_gene: TRBV7-8; d_gene: .; CDR3aa: ASSLGRFWGGIHEQY
j_gene: TRBJ1-6; v_gene: TRBV5-1; d_gene: TRBD1; CDR3aa: ASSQGDRYSPLH
j_gene: TRBJ2-3; v_gene: TRBV20-1; d_gene: .; CDR3aa: SAPKGMATQY
j_gene: TRBJ1-2; v_gene: TRBV3-1; d_gene: .; CDR3aa: ASSPSGGLEGYT
j_gene: TRBJ2-1; v_gene: TRBV2; d_gene: TRBD2; CDR3aa: ASGAGTSTGNEQF
j_gene: TRBJ1-2; v_gene: TRBV20-1; d_gene: .; CDR3aa: SARPSGGNYGYT
j_gene: TRBJ2-1; v_gene: TRBV11-1; d_gene: .; CDR3aa: ASSYDAGASNEQF
j_gene: TRBJ2-7; v_gene: TRBV29-1; d_gene: .; CDR3aa: SVGLGSSYEQY
j_gene: TRBJ1-1; v_gene: TRBV20-1; d_gene: TRBD1; CDR3aa: SARSPGQGNTEAF
j_gene: TRBJ2-7; v_gene: TRBV7-3; d_gene: .; CDR3aa: ASSRPDQFVYEQY
j_gene: TRBJ1-1; v_gene: TRBV14; d_gene: .; CDR3aa: ASSQWSGALTEAF
j_gene: TRBJ2-4; v_gene: TRBV6-1; d_gene: .; CDR3aa: ASSGKPAKNIQY
j_gene: TRBJ1-6; v_gene: TRBV30; d_gene: .; CDR3aa: AWRPLSRYNSPLH
j_gene: TRBJ1-2; v_gene: TRBV7-9; d_gene: .; CDR3aa: ASSLSPGYYGYT
j_gene: TRBJ2-3; v_gene: TRBV2; d_gene: TRBD2; CDR3aa: ASSEEDREGLDTQY
j_gene: TRBJ1-3; v_gene: TRBV19; d_gene: .; CDR3aa: ASSIQRTSGNTIY
j_gene: TRBJ2-7; v_gene: TRBV5-1; d_gene: TRBD1; CDR3aa: ASSHGTGGEEQY
j_gene: TRBJ1-5; v_gene: TRBV19; d_gene: TRBD1; CDR3aa: ASSPRTGVNSNQPQH
j_gene: TRBJ1-1; v_gene: TRBV2; d_gene: .; CDR3aa: ASSPERTEAF
j_gene: TRBJ1-2; v_gene: TRBV5-1; d_gene: TRBD1; CDR3aa: ASRLEQGAYYGYT
j_gene: TRBJ1-2; v_gene: TRBV28; d_gene: TRBD1; CDR3aa: ASSPSGTGGSGYGYT
j_gene: TRBJ1-1; v_gene: TRBV7-8; d_gene: .; CDR3aa: ASSFPTLNTEAF
j_gene: TRBJ2-3; v_gene: TRBV20-1; d_gene: .; CDR3aa: SATLRTDTQY
j_gene: TRBJ1-3; v_gene: TRBV20-1; d_gene: .; CDR3aa: SATGAGNTIY
j_gene: TRBJ2-2; v_gene: TRBV7-7; d_gene: .; CDR3aa: ASSLIGGSTGELF
j_gene: TRBJ1-1; v_gene: TRBV15; d_gene: .; CDR3aa: ATGQGNTEAF
j_gene: TRBJ1-1; v_gene: TRBV30; d_gene: .; CDR3aa: AWSVRSGTEAF
j_gene: TRBJ2-4; v_gene: TRBV11-2; d_gene: .; CDR3aa: ASSLEGRPLAKNIQC
j_gene: TRBJ1-4; v_gene: TRBV6-2/TRBV6-3; d_gene: TRBD1; CDR3aa: ASRSQGAANEKLF
j_gene: TRBJ1-2; v_gene: TRBV7-9; d_gene: .; CDR3aa: ASSTTARGTANYGYT
j_gene: TRBJ1-1; v_gene: TRBV5-1; d_gene: TRBD1; CDR3aa: ASSLQGLVNTEAF
j_gene: TRBJ2-4; v_gene: TRBV4-2; d_gene: .; CDR3aa: ASSQQPTGLGLGNIQY
j_gene: TRBJ2-3; v_gene: TRBV2; d_gene: .; CDR3aa: ASSDGASVPDTQY
j_gene: TRBJ1-4; v_gene: TRBV30; d_gene: .; CDR3aa: AWRESRTAWGKLF
j_gene: TRBJ2-1; v_gene: TRBV7-2; d_gene: TRBD2; CDR3aa: ASSLLAGAFNEQF
j_gene: TRBJ1-5; v_gene: TRBV20-1; d_gene: .; CDR3aa: SARTTGWAQH
j_gene: TRBJ1-4; v_gene: TRBV5-6; d_gene: .; CDR3aa: ASSLWRDPTNEKLF
j_gene: TRBJ2-7; v_gene: TRBV7-2; d_gene: .; CDR3aa: ASSLAELAFYEQY